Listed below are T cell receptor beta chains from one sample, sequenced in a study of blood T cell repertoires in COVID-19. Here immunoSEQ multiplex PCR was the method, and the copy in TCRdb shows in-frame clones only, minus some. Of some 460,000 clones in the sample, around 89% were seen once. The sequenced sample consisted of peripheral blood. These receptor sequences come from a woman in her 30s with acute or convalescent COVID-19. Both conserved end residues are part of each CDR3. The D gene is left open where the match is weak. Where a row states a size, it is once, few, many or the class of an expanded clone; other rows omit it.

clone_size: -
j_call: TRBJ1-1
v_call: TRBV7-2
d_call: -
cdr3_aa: CASSYKRGTLNTEAFF
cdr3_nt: TGTGCCAGCAGCTATAAGAGAGGGACACTTAACACTGAAGCTTTCTTT

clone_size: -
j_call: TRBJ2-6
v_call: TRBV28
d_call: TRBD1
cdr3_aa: CASRPGQTSGANVLTF
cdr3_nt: TGTGCCAGCAGGCCGGGACAGACCTCTGGGGCCAACGTCCTGACTTTC

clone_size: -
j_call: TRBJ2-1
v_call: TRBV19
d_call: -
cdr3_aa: CASSDGGARNEQFF
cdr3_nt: TGTGCCAGTAGTGATGGGGGGGCCCGCAATGAGCAGTTCTTC

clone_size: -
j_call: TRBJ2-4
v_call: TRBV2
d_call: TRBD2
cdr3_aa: CASSEGPGLAQKNIQYF
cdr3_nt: TGTGCCAGCAGTGAAGGTCCGGGACTAGCACAAAAAAACATTCAGTACTTC

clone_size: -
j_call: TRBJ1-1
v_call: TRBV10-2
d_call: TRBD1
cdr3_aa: CASSGTGGGTEAFF
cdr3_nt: TGCGCCAGCAGTGGGACAGGGGGCGGCACTGAAGCTTTCTTT

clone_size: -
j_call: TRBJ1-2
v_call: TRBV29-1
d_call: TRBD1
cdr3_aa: CSTGILTGDVENTF
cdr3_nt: TGCAGCACCGGAATCCTGACAGGGGACGTTGAGAACACCTTC

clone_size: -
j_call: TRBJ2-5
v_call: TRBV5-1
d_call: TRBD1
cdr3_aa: CASSPGTGRETQYF
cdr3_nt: TGCGCCAGCAGCCCCGGGACAGGGAGAGAGACCCAGTACTTC

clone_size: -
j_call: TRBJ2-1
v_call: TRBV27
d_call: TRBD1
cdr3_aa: CASTRQGARNEQFF
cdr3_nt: TGTGCCAGCACCAGACAGGGGGCTAGGAATGAGCAGTTCTTC

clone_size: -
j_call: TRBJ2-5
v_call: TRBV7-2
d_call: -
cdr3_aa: CASSLGSIGEETQYF
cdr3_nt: TGTGCCAGCAGCTTAGGCTCCATAGGAGAAGAGACCCAGTACTTC

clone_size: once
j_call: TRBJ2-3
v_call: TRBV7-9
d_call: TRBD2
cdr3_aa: CASSSLAGGTDTQYF
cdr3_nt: TGTGCCAGCAGCTCCCTAGCGGGGGGGACAGATACGCAGTATTTT

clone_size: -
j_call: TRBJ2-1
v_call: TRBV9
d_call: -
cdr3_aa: CASSVLSQGYNEQFF
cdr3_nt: TGTGCCAGCAGCGTACTTTCGCAGGGTTACAATGAGCAGTTCTTC

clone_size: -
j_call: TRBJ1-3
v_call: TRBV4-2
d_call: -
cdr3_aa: CASSQPHPGSSGNTIYF
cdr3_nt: TGTGCCAGCAGCCAGCCCCATCCGGGAAGCTCTGGAAACACCATATATTTT

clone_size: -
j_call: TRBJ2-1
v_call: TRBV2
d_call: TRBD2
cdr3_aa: CASRGGGGGNEQFF
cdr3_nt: TGTGCCAGCAGAGGAGGCGGGGGGGGGAATGAGCAGTTCTTC

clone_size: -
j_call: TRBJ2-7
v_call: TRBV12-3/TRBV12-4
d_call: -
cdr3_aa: CASRQGDIYEQYF
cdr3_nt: TGTGCCAGCAGACAGGGTGATATCTACGAGCAGTACTTC

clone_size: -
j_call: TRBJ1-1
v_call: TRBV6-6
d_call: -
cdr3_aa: CASRRGQENTEAFF
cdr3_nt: TGTGCCAGCAGAAGGGGCCAGGAAAACACTGAAGCTTTCTTT

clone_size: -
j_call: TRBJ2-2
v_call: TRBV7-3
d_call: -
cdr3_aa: CASSLITRGPGELFF
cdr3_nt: TGTGCCAGCAGCTTAATCACCAGAGGCCCCGGGGAGCTGTTTTTT

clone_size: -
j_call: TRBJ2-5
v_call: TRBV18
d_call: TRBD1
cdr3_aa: CASSPRTGKGETQYF
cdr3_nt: TGTGCCAGCTCACCACGGACAGGGAAGGGAGAGACCCAGTACTTC

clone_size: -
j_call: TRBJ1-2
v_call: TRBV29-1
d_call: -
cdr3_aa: CSVDPPDRSDYGYTF
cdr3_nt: TGCAGCGTTGACCCCCCTGACAGGTCTGACTATGGCTACACCTTC

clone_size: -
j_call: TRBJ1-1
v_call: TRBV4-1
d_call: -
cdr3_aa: CASSSVSRNTEAFF
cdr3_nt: TGCGCCAGCAGCTCCGTTTCGCGGAACACTGAAGCTTTCTTT

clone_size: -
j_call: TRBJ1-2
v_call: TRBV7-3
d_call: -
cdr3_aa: CASSSYHRAPYGIYGYTF
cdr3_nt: TGTGCCAGCAGCTCCTACCACAGGGCCCCTTACGGAATCTATGGCTACACCTTC

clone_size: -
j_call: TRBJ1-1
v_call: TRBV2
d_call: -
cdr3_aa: CASSDLQTEAFF
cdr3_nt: TGTGCCAGCAGTGATCTACAGACTGAAGCTTTCTTT

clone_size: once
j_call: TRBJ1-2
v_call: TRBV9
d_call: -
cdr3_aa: CASSVQDAGGYTF
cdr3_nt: TGTGCCAGCAGCGTACAGGACGCGGGGGGCTACACCTTC

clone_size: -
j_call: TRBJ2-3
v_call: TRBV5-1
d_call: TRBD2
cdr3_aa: CASRFRGGTDTQYF
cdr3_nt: TGCGCCAGCAGGTTCCGGGGGGGCACAGATACGCAGTATTTT

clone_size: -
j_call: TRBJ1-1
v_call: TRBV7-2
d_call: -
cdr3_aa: CASSSDRRTEAFF
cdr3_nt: TGTGCCAGCAGCAGCGACAGGCGGACTGAAGCTTTCTTT

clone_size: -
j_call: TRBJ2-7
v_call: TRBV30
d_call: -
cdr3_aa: CAFQKGGLVEQYF
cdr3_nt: TGTGCCTTTCAGAAGGGGGGGCTGGTTGAGCAGTACTTC

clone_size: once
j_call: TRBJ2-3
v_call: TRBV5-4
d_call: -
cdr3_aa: CASSLSFGGRVSTDTQYF
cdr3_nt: TGTGCCAGCAGCTTAAGTTTTGGGGGCAGGGTGAGCACAGATACGCAGTATTTT

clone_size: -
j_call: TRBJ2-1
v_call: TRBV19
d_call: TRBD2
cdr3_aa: CASSILSGGAKNEQFF
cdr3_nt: TGTGCCAGTAGTATCTTGAGCGGGGGGGCCAAAAATGAGCAGTTCTTC

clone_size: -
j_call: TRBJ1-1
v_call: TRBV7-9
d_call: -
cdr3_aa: CASSLTGNMNTEAFF
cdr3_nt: TGTGCCAGCAGCTTAACAGGGAACATGAACACTGAAGCTTTCTTT

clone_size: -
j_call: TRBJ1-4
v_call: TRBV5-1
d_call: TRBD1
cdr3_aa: CASSWAGGRGEKLFF
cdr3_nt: TGCGCCAGCAGCTGGGCAGGGGGCAGGGGTGAAAAACTGTTTTTT

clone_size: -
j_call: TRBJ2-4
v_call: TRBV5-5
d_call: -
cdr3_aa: CASSFSATSAGENIQYF
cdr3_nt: TGTGCCAGCAGCTTCTCGGCAACTTCGGCAGGGGAAAACATTCAGTACTTC

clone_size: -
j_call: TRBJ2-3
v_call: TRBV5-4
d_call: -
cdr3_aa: CASSFLGGTDTQYF
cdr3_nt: TGTGCCAGCAGCTTTCTCGGGGGAACAGATACGCAGTATTTT

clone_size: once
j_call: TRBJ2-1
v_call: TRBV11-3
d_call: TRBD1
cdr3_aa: CASSEGQGSNEQFF
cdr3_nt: TGTGCCAGCAGCGAGGGACAGGGGTCCAATGAGCAGTTCTTC

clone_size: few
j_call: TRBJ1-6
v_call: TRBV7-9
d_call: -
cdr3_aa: CASSPDRDNSPLHF
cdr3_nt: TGTGCCAGCAGCCCTGACAGAGACAATTCACCCCTCCACTTT

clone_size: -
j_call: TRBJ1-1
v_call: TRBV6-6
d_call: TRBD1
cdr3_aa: CASTQDREAFF
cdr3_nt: TGTGCCAGCACCCAGGACAGGGAAGCTTTCTTT

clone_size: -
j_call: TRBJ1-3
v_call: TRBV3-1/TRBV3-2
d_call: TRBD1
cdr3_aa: CASSRTGRLVSGNTIYF
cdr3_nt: TGTGCCAGCAGCCGGACAGGGCGGTTGGTATCTGGAAACACCATATATTTT

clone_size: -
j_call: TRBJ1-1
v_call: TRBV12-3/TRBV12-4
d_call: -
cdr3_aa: CASTSRGTEAFF
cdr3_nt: TGTGCCAGCACCTCCCGGGGTACTGAAGCTTTCTTT

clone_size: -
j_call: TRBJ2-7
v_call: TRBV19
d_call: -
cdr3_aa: CATKDSYEQYF
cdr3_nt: TGTGCCACCAAGGACAGTTACGAGCAGTACTTC

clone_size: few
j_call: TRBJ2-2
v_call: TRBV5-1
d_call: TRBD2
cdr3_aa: CASSSLVASGGFTGELFF
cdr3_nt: TGCGCCAGCAGCTCCCTGGTGGCTAGCGGGGGTTTCACCGGGGAGCTGTTTTTT

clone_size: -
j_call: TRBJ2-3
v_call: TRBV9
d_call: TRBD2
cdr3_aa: CASSRVTLGGADTQYF
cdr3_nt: TGTGCCAGCAGCCGGGTGACCTTGGGAGGGGCAGATACGCAGTATTTT

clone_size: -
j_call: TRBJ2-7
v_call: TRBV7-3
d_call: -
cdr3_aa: CASSLNGGPTYEQYF
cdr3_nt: TGTGCCAGCAGCTTAAACGGGGGTCCTACTTACGAGCAGTACTTC

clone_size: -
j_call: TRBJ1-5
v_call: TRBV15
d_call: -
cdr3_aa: CATSSNRVSGNQPQHF
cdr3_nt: TGTGCCACCAGCAGTAACAGGGTTTCGGGCAATCAGCCCCAGCATTTT

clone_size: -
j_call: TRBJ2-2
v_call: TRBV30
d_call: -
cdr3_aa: CAWSNGRGTGELFF
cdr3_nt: TGTGCCTGGAGTAATGGGCGGGGCACCGGGGAGCTGTTTTTT

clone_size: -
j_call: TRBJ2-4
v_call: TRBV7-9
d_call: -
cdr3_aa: CASSLLGGRENIQYF
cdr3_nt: TGTGCCAGCAGCTTACTCGGGGGACGCGAAAACATTCAGTACTTC

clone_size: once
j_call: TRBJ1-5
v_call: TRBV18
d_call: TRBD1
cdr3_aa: CASSPPGTGNYQPQHF
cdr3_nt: TGTGCCAGCTCACCACCGGGGACAGGGAATTATCAGCCCCAGCATTTT

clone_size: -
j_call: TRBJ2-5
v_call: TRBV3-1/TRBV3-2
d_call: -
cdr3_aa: CASSVSYQETQYF
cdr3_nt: TGTGCCAGCAGTGTTTCGTACCAAGAGACCCAGTACTTC

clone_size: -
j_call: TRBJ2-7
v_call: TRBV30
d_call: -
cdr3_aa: CAWSVLGTPGEQYF
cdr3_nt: TGTGCCTGGAGTGTATTGGGGACTCCGGGAGAGCAGTACTTC

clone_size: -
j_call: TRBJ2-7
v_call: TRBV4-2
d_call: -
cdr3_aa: CASSQVSGSSYEQYF
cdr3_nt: TGTGCCAGCAGCCAAGTTTCCGGGTCCTCCTACGAGCAGTACTTC

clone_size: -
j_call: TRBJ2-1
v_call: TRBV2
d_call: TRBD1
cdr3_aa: CASTSTGVNEQFF
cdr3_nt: TGTGCCAGCACCTCTACAGGGGTCAATGAGCAGTTCTTC

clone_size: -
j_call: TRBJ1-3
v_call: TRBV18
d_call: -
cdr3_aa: CASSPGTGLGNTIYF
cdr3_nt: TGTGCCAGCTCACCCGGAACAGGCCTCGGAAACACCATATATTTT